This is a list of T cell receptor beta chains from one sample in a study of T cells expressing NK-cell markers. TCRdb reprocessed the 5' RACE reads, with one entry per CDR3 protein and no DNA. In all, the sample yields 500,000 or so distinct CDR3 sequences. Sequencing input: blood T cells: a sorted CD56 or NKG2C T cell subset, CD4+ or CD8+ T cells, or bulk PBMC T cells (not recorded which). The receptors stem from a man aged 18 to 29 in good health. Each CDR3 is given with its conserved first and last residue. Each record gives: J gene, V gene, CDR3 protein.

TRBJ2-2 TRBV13 CASSKGTSGGELFF
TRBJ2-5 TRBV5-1 CASSLDRLRTGMWTQYF
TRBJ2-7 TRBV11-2 CASSSLRESYEQYF
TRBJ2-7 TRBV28 CASSPYLAGGPSEQYF
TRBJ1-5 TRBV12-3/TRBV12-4 CASSLGVRQGGNQPQHF
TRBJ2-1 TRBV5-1 CASSSGGVDEQFF
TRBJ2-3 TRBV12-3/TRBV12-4 CASTPDGGLTDTQYF
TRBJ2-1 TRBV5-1 CASSPNLQGYEQFF
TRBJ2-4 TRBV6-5 CASSYQQGRAKNIQYF
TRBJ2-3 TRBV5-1 CASSPADSGKDTQYF
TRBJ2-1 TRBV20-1 CSAPTSGSHEQFF
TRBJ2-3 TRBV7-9 CASSLHGTGPNTQYF
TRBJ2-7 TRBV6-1 CASSPGTFYEQYF
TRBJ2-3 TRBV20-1 CSAHSPQEDTQYF
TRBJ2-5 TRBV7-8 CASSLGRVRETQYF